One and the same sample provided the 16 T cell receptor beta chains below, sequenced in a study of Tregs in tolerant kidney transplant recipients. Here immunoSEQ multiplex PCR was the method, and the copy in TCRdb shows in-frame clones only, minus some. The sample records about 120,000 clones, about 90% being singletons. Sequencing was performed on CD4+ T cells from blood. The receptors were sampled from a human donor in good health.

The chain joins TRBV30 to TRBJ1-2, with a possible D match to TRBD1 (6 bases). The germline V gene has CDR1 GTSNPN and CDR2 SVGIG (reference sequence). With 3 bases removed from V and 4 bases from J, the gap between germline ends came to 9 bases. This CDR3 has 12 amino acids. For the CDR3, the DNA is TGTGCCTGGAGATTAGGGGGCTATGGCTACACCTTC. Amino acid sequence: CAWRLGGYGYTF.

V and J are TRBV5-4 and TRBJ1-1, with a weak D call TRBD1 (5 bases). Per the germline V gene, CDR1 is SGHNT and CDR2 is YYREEE (reference sequence). V dropped 0 bases and J dropped 3 bases, with 12 bases sitting between them. The CDR3 consists of 15 residues. The CDR3 loop is CASSLDEGTYTEAFF. CDR3 sequence (DNA): TGTGCCAGCAGCTTGGATGAGGGGACTTACACTGAAGCTTTCTTT.

The chain combines TRBV5-1 with TRBJ2-3; D gene uncertain. V was clipped by 2 bases and J by 5 bases, with 6 bases between them. There are 12 residues in the CDR3. CDR1 and CDR2 (germline): SGHRS, YFSETQ. The CDR3 loop reads CASSLLRDTQYF. CDR3 in DNA: TGCGCCAGCAGCTTATTGAGAGATACGCAGTATTTT. The full variable domain, completed using reference TRBV5-1 and TRBJ2-3, is KAGVTQTPRYLIKTRGQQVTLSCSPISGHRSVSWYQQTPGQGLQFLFEYFSETQRNKGNFPGRFSGRQFSNSRSEMNVSTLELGDSALYLCASSLLRDTQYFGPGTRLTVL.

V and J are TRBV7-9 and TRBJ2-2; 12 bases map to TRBD2. The J segment lost 5 bases and the V segment lost 6 bases, leaving 7 bases of the junction unmatched. Per the germline V gene, CDR1 is SEHNR and CDR2 is FQNEAQ (reference sequence). The CDR3 is made up of 16 amino acids. In nucleotides, the CDR3 is TGTGCCAGCAGGGCAACTAGCGGGAGGTTTACCGGGGAGCTGTTTTTT. It specifies CASRATSGRFTGELFF.

The chain employs TRBV11-2 and TRBJ2-2; 7 bases align to TRBD2. The germline V gene encodes CDR1 SGHAT and CDR2 FQNNGV. The length of the CDR3 is 16 residues. With 2 bases clipped from V and 6 bases from J, the junction kept 9 bases outside the gene matches. CDR3 region: CASSLNPAGTSGELFF. The CDR3 region has the DNA TGTGCCAGCAGCTTAAACCCAGCGGGGACCTCCGGGGAGCTGTTTTTT.

As concerns this clone: One end of the junction does not line up with germline, which may come from a read error. The chain employs TRBV7-7 and TRBJ2-1; D gene ambiguous. From germline, CDR1 is SSHAT and CDR2 FNYEAQ (reference sequence). There are 13 residues in the CDR3. As DNA, the CDR3 is TGTGCTAGCAGCTTAGCAGCCTACAATGAGCAGTTCTTC. Protein sequence: CASSLAAYNEQFF. The variable domain in full, completed from reference TRBV7-7 and TRBJ2-1, reads GAGVSQSPRYKVTKRGQDVTLRCDPISSHATLYWYQQALGQGPEFLTYFNYEAQPDKSGLPSDRFSAERPEGSISTLTIQRTEQRDSAMYRCASSLAAYNEQFFGPGTRLTVL.

V usage is TRBV7-3 and J usage is TRBJ2-1; 9 bases are shared with TRBD2. Germline CDR1 and CDR2: SGHTA and FQGTGA. The CDR3 runs to 14 residues. J was trimmed by 2 bases and V by 8 bases; bases with no gene match: 4. For the CDR3, the DNA is TGTGCCAGCTCTCGACTAGCGGCCTACAATGAGCAGTTCTTC. This codes for CASSRLAAYNEQFF.

The chain uses TRBV19 and TRBJ1-5; D remains ambiguous. CDR3 length equals 15 residues. Deletions cut 6 bases from V and 3 bases from J, with 15 bases between. CDR1 is LNHDA and CDR2 is SQIVND in the germline V gene (reference sequence). The CDR3 loop reads CASRTSGWDNQPQHF. CDR3 nucleotides: TGTGCCAGTAGGACATCCGGTTGGGACAATCAGCCCCAGCATTTT. Filled out from reference TRBV19 and TRBJ1-5, the complete variable domain reads DGGITQSPKYLFRKEGQNVTLSCEQNLNHDAMYWYRQDPGQGLRLIYYSQIVNDFQKGDIAEGYSVSREKKESFPLTVTSAQKNPTAFYLCASRTSGWDNQPQHFGDGTRLSIL.

For the CDR3, the DNA is TGTGCCAGCAGCTCGAAAACAGGGAATCAGCCCCAGCATTTT. It yields the protein CASSSKTGNQPQHF. The V call is TRBV7-2, the J call TRBJ1-5; D may be TRBD1 (6 bases). Germline CDR1 is SGHTA and CDR2 is FQGNSA. Trimming took off 4 bases at V and 4 bases at J, with 11 bases between the two ends. The CDR3 sequence is 14 residues long. Filled out from reference TRBV7-2 and TRBJ1-5, the complete variable domain reads GAGVSQSPSNKVTEKGKDVELRCDPISGHTALYWYRQSLGQGLEFLIYFQGNSAPDKSGLPSDRFSAERTGGSVSTLTIQRTQQEDSAVYLCASSSKTGNQPQHFGDGTRLSIL.

The rearrangement uses TRBV27 and TRBJ2-1, with 7 nucleotides matching TRBD1. The germline CDR1 and CDR2 sequences are MNHEY and SMNVEV (reference sequence). V was pared by 7 bases and J by 4 bases, with 10 bases of the junction left unmatched. There are 15 residues in the CDR3. The CDR3 DNA reads as TGTGCCAGCACCTTAGGGGGACAGTCTTACAATGAGCAGTTCTTC. Protein sequence: CASTLGGQSYNEQFF.

V is TRBV5-5 and J is TRBJ1-6; 7 bases are shared with TRBD1. This CDR3 contains 13 residues. Germline V gives CDR1 SGHKS, CDR2 YYEKEE (reference sequence). J was trimmed by 9 bases and V by 1 base; bases with no gene match: 1. The CDR3 spells CASSLSGGSPLHF. The CDR3 DNA sequence: TGTGCCAGCAGCTTGTCAGGGGGTTCACCCCTCCACTTT.

The chain's CDR3 is CASSPKGYNEQFF. DNA of the CDR3: TGTGCCAGCAGTCCGAAGGGCTACAATGAGCAGTTCTTC. V and J are TRBV6-6 and TRBJ2-1; D uncertain. CDR1 is MNHNY and CDR2 is SVGAGI in the germline V gene (reference sequence). The V end lost 5 bases, the J end lost 3 bases, and 8 bases lay between the germline ends. CDR3 length: 13 amino acids.

The chain uses TRBV4-2 and TRBJ1-2; unclear D gene. This CDR3 is 15 amino acids long. In germline, CDR1 is LGHNA, CDR2 YNFKEQ. Trimming pared 1 base from V and 3 bases from J, leaving 12 bases between. DNA of the CDR3: TGTGCCAGCAGCCAAGTTTCGGACGGAGACTATGGCTACACCTTC. Its translation is CASSQVSDGDYGYTF.

The chain couples TRBV4-2 to TRBJ2-2, with TRBD1 matching 7 bases. Germline assignment: CDR1 LGHNA and CDR2 YNFKEQ. The CDR3 contains 16 residues. V shed 2 bases and J 3 bases; nucleotides not matched to a gene: 6. The CDR3 region has the DNA TGTGCCAGCAGCCAACTATGGCAGGGGGACACCGGGGAGCTGTTTTTT. Translating it yields CASSQLWQGDTGELFF.

A few counts support this clone. The gene calls are TRBV4-1 and TRBJ2-5; D gene unclear. The germline CDR1 and CDR2 sequences are MGHRA and YSYEKL. This CDR3 comprises 14 residues. Between the trimmed V and J ends, which lost 4 bases and 4 bases, there was a span of 13 bases. The DNA of the CDR3 is TGCGCCAGCAGCCCCCAACAGCTTTTAGAGACCCAGTACTTC. Translated, it gives CASSPQQLLETQYF.

This clone was recorded a few times. The gene calls are TRBV9 and TRBJ2-6; D is undetermined. V lost 4 bases and J lost 0, with 29 bases in between. Germline V gene sequence: CDR1 SGDLS, CDR2 YYNGEE. The CDR3 is made up of 22 amino acids. CDR3 coding DNA: TGTGCCAGCAGCAAAGTAAGGTCTACGCACATGCCGGCCCACTCTGGGGCCAACGTCCTGACTTTC. Translating gives CASSKVRSTHMPAHSGANVLTF.